The following is a T cell receptor beta chain sequence with its context. This clone was found once. No cognate antigen has been identified for it. No much larger clonotype is one base removed from it; base qualities were not supplied. CDR1 and CDR2, per the germline V gene, are SGDLS and YYNGEE. V trim: 5 bases; J trim: 5 bases; unmatched bases: 15. From the cysteine through the phenylalanine, the CDR3 covers 18 amino acids. The only DNA kept is the CDR3, 54 bases in frame from the first base. The entry originates in a study of PD-1 blockade in classical Hodgkin lymphoma (dated by TCRdb to between 2020 and 2021). General notes on the study: Nivolumab dosing was 3 mg/kg intravenously every 2 weeks, continuing until either disease progression or unacceptable toxicity. The study used TCR beta sequencing and CyTOF to define a peripheral blood immune signature of response to PD-1 blockade in classical Hodgkin lymphoma. Broad study findings and their caveats: By C4D1, a significant rise was seen in CD4+ TCR diversity but not in CD8+ TCR diversity (p=0.0027 vs p=0.16), and the rise was most apparent among complete responders (p=0.02). Among trial patients, those achieving complete response had baseline diversity similar to that of newly diagnosed patients, while diversity was significantly lower in partial responders and progressors. The study was restricted to a single clinical trial cohort, and the causes of repertoire differences, possibly disease activity or prior therapy, were left undefined. Patients starting nivolumab less than 1 year after ASCT had lower diversity and were excluded from later analyses to avoid confounding by immune reconstitution. Baseline TCR diversity was reported as lower in newly diagnosed patients than in healthy donors, and lower still in relapsed/refractory patients.

Genomic DNA was isolated using the Qiagen DNeasy kit from unsorted PBMCs as well as from negatively selected CD4+ and CD8+ fractions. Using primers that anneal to V and J segments, immunoSEQ multiplex PCR amplified the TCR beta CDR3 regions. A synthetic immune receptor repertoire was used to minimize amplification bias, and remaining bias was computationally removed after sequencing. Per the original workflow: Repertoire diversity was quantified as the Shannon entropy index using custom Python scripts. Unsorted, CD4+ and CD8+ repertoires were analyzed separately, except in combined analyses where CD4+ and CD8+ sequences were merged in silico. Clonal expansion was defined as at least a 2-fold frequency increase after treatment relative to C1D1, with a pseudocount of 0.5 for undetected baseline clones. Singleton clones were defined as clones with 0 or 1 copy at C1D1, and non-singleton clones were defined as clones with 2 or more copies. Clones expanded in unsorted samples were annotated as CD4+, CD8+ or unknown by matching protein sequences in sorted samples from the same patient. Wilcoxon tests were applied to paired samples to test diversity changes from C1D1 to C4D1. TCRdb holds this immuneACCESS table with in-frame rearrangements only. Some clones are missing; in checked studies, unresolved V genes explain under half, and the rest has no known cause. That table furnishes V, J and clone size, whereas the DNA furnished D and trimming. In this sample the table shows 12,000 to 15,000 clones, around 83% of which occur a single time. Almost 25% of the sample is held by the ten biggest clonotypes.

Taken with the paper, the label for time point translates to: cycle 2 day 1 (C2D1) of nivolumab. All trial patients had relapsed after autologous stem cell transplantation, with cohorts A, B and C differing in prior brentuximab vedotin exposure. A total of over 50 patients with relapsed/refractory classical Hodgkin lymphoma made up the trial cohort, and each patient's best overall response was complete response, partial response or progressive disease. In the multi-cohort phase II CheckMate 205 trial, trial patients received single-agent nivolumab. An independent review committee assessed best overall response using the 2007 International Working Group response criteria. PBMCs from the trial were collected at three points: immediately before nivolumab initiation (C1D1), and during therapy at cycle 2 day 1 and cycle 4 day 1. Peripheral blood was collected in 8 mL Vacutainer Cell Preparation Tubes, from which PBMCs were isolated by centrifugation and then cryopreserved.

The V and J genes are TRBV9 and TRBJ2-5; 13 nucleotides in the junction match TRBD2. This sequence originates from a human donor with classical Hodgkin lymphoma. Sequences were derived from peripheral blood mononuclear cells (PBMCs), sampled before the second cycle of nivolumab. At the DNA level, the sequence is TGTGCCAGCAGGCCCGGGACTAGCGGGACCAACCGGCCGGAGACCCAGTACTTC. Its translation is CASRPGTSGTNRPETQYF.